This T cell receptor (beta chain) was retrieved from a study of T-cell reconstitution after alpha-beta-depleted transplantation in children. Notes on the study in general: Elevated TCRbeta diversity at day 60 was traced, in some patients, to surviving recipient T cells and thymic progenitors. About two months after transplant, alpha-beta T cells reportedly came from several hundred expanded graft clones. After one year, T-cell counts and TCRbeta diversity mostly came from new T cells.

This clonotype showed up just a few times. Its target is unknown. Preparation of the TCRbeta library used unique molecular identifiers. TCRdb re-called the PCR reads with MiXCR, one entry per CDR3 protein. Among about 460,000 distinct CDR3 sequences listed, 10% to 12% were seen once. J gave up 4 bases and V 3 bases, and 9 bases lay outside the gene matches. Germline values: CDR1 DFQATT, CDR2 SNEGSKA (reference sequence). CDR3 length equals 16 residues. This specimen was PBMCs, mostly from graft donor cells, taken 180 days after TCRalphabeta/CD19-depleted stem cell transplant. The clonotype comes from a female patient aged 2-9 years who had a stem cell transplant for aplastic anemia, so the T cells may come from the graft donor. V is TRBV20-1 and J is TRBJ2-3; TRBD2 matches 11 bases. DNA for the CDR3: TGCAGTGCTAGCCGAGTAGCGGGAGGGAGGGCAGATACGCAGTATTTT. The encoded protein is CSASRVAGGRADTQYF.